The following is a TCR beta chain sequence with its context. The target of this receptor is not known. No base quality information exists; no much larger clone differs at one position. Enrolling through a virtual design, the prospective study's participants ranged in age from roughly 18 to 90 years and lived across some 22 United States geographic areas. Cohort assignment in the prospective study relied on participant-reported clinical history from a screening survey and a study questionnaire. ImmuneRACE Cohort 3 recovered participants were defined by two consecutive negative NP/OP PCR tests, healthcare professional clearance, or symptom resolution. In the prospective study, mobile phlebotomists collected whole blood, serum and a nasopharyngeal or oropharyngeal swab from each participant. Additional blood draws and questionnaires over an approximately two-month period could optionally be provided by prospective study participants. Before DNA extraction, prospective study blood samples were shipped either frozen or at room temperature.

TCRbeta CDR3 regions were amplified from genomic DNA by means of the immunoSEQ Assay, a bias-controlled multiplex PCR. In the original analysis: The number of nucleated cells in each sample was estimated by amplification of reference gene primers within the assay. To quantify the absolute abundance of each unique TCRbeta CDR3 rearrangement, sequence reads were collapsed and filtered. For each sample, productive Simpson clonality was calculated by taking the square root of Simpson's diversity index across productive rearrangements. This is the immuneACCESS table as TCRdb keeps it, with only in-frame sequences that have V and J called. A part of the clones is gone; compared with another copy, unresolved V genes explain less than half, and the rest is unexplained. V and J calls and clone size are copied from that table; D and trimming were computed from the DNA. For this sample there are approximately 230,000 clones; around 86% appear just once. Jointly, the top ten make up about 1.7% of the sample.

This entry comes from a study of blood T cell repertoires in COVID-19 (dated by TCRdb to about 2020). General notes on the study: Samples from collaborators originated in the United States, Italy and Spain and spanned both the acute and convalescent phases of COVID-19. Deeply sampled blood TCRbeta repertoires from subjects exposed to, actively infected with, or recovered from COVID-19 were included in the dataset. HLA class I and class II types, where available, came from metadata supplied by the sample provider rather than from assay-based typing. The repertoires were released in a freely available public database meant as a resource for research on the immune response to SARS-CoV-2. The samples were drawn from two sources: the first 160 participants of the ongoing ImmuneRACE study, and 1,200 or so subjects contributed by 6 global collaborators. The sample metadata nearly always contained a de-identified subject ID, COVID-19 status, age in years and sex. The prospective study material was composed of cDNA or gDNA derived from T cells, B-cell-depleted T cells, or PBMCs.

The research as a whole found: How much clinical and demographic metadata was included differed by source and by participant, and the metadata was provided uncurated.

The CDR3 starts with the cysteine, ends with the phenylalanine, and has 14 residues. Of all the DNA, just the CDR3 is kept, 42 bases in frame from base 1. The germline V gene (reference sequence) supplies CDR1 LNHDA and CDR2 SQIVND. Between the V and J ends, shortened by 3 bases and 10 bases respectively, the junction contains 16 bases. This sequence uses TRBV19 and TRBJ2-1; D gene: possibly TRBD1, on 6 matching bases. This TCR was recovered from a man aged 40-49 years who had recovered from COVID-19. The sample taken for sequencing was PBMCs or T cells enriched from blood (not recorded which). Read as DNA, the sequence is TGTGCCAGTAGTATTATTACGGGACACGGGGAGCAGTTCTTC. Its protein is CASSIITGHGEQFF.